This T cell receptor (beta chain) was identified in a study of T cells after yellow fever vaccination. Whole-study results and caveats: The booster saw the reappearance of most primary-vaccination clones (approximately 96% CD4, 80% to 90% CD8). The secondary T-cell response peaked on day 5, not day 15, but was weaker. FACS-sorted repertoires could contain abundant clonotypes contaminating from the bulk population.

Points on this clonotype: Antigen: not known.

The trim removed 4 bases at V and 3 bases at J, leaving 9 bases unmatched. CDR1 and CDR2 (germline): MNHEY, SMNVEV (reference sequence). The CDR3 sequence is 15 residues long. TCRdb re-called the 5' RACE reads with MiXCR, one entry per CDR3 protein. The sample has some 670,000 distinct CDR3 sequences, around an eighth seen once. The receptor comes from a man under 40 who received the YFV17D yellow fever vaccine. The V gene is TRBV27, the J gene TRBJ2-7, with 7 nucleotides matching TRBD1. The input for sequencing was PBMCs, taken on the day of the yellow fever booster vaccination. CDR3 region: CASSSTGTVLYEQYF. The CDR3 region has the DNA TGTGCCAGCAGTTCCACCGGGACAGTTCTCTACGAGCAGTACTTC.